The sample holds many counts of the clone carrying this T cell receptor beta chain. This entry is derived from a study of blood T cells in healthy people across ages. The length of the CDR3 is 14 residues. Per germline, CDR1 DFQATT and CDR2 SNEGSKA (reference sequence). V lost 3 bases, J lost 0 bases, and 10 bases lay in between. A J-beta primer mix and a sample-barcoded 5' primer were used in a second PCR of roughly 6 to 11 cycles. TCRdb ran MiXCR on the 5' RACE reads and lists one entry per CDR3 protein. Counted here are some 880,000 distinct CDR3 sequences, under 40% occurring once; the ten biggest clones make up over 10%.

This rearrangement joins TRBV20-1 to TRBJ2-3; possibly TRBD1 for D (5 bases). The source is a man between 18 and 29 years old in good health. The sequencing input was blood. The CDR3 is CSARSQGSTDTQYF. The DNA for the CDR3 is TGCAGTGCTAGGTCCCAGGGAAGCACAGATACGCAGTATTTT.